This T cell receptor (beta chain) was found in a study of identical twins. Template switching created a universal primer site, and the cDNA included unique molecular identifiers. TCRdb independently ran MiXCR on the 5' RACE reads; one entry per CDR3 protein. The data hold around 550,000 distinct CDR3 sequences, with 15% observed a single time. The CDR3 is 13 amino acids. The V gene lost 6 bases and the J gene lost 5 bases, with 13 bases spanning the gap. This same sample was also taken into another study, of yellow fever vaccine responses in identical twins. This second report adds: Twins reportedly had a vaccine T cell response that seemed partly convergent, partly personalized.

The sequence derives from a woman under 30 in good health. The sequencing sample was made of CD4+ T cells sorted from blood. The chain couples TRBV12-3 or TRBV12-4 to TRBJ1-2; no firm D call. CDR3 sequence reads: CASRDRAGYGYTF. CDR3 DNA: TGTGCCAGCAGAGACCGGGCTGGGTATGGCTACACCTTC.